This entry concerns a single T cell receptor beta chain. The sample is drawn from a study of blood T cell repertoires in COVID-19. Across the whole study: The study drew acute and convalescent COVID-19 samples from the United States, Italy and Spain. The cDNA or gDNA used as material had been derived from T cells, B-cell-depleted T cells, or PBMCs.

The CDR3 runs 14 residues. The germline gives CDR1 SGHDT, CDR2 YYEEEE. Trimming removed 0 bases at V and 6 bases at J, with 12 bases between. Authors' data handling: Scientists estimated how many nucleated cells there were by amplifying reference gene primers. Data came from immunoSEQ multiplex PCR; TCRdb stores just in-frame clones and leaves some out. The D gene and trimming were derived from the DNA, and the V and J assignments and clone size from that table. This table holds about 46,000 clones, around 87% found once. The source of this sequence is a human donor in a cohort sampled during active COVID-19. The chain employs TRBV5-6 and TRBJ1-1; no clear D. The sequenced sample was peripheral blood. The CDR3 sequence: CASSLGRRIAEAFF. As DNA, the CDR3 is TGTGCCAGCAGCTTGGGTCGGCGGATAGCTGAAGCTTTCTTT.